Listed here are 27 T cell receptor beta chains from one sample, sequenced in a study of T cell clonality in common variable immunodeficiency. Libraries were prepared by immunoSEQ multiplex PCR; TCRdb keeps only in-frame clonotypes and omits some of them. Singletons are absent from the sample, which has tens of thousands of clones. Material for sequencing was peripheral blood mononuclear cells. Receptors were obtained from a person aged 18 to 75 in good health.

There are many counts of this clone. Sequencing ends 3 residues short of the CDR3 end; the germline J gene provides the rest. The chain links TRBV30 to TRBJ1-3; weak D call: TRBD1 (5 bases). Germline CDR1 reads GTSNPN; CDR2 reads SVGIG (reference sequence). The CDR3 spans 15 residues. Trimming shortened V by 4 bases and J by 0 bases, and 13 bases separated the two germline ends. The part of the CDR3 DNA that was read is TGTGCCTGGACCGGGACTCCTGGCTCTGGAAACACC. Encoded protein: CAWTGTPGSGNT. The entire CDR3 protein is CAWTGTPGSGNTIYF.

This clone was detected ten times or more. The read gets to within 3 residues of the CDR3 end, and the germline J gene fills in the rest. The chain couples TRBV5-1 to TRBJ2-2; the match to TRBD2 covers 14 bases. With 4 bases clipped from V and 5 bases from J, the junction kept 4 bases outside the gene matches. Germline-derived CDR1 and CDR2 are SGHRS and YFSETQ. The CDR3 runs 16 residues. The CDR3 bases that were read are TGCGCCAGCAGCGAGGGACTAGCGGGAGTGACCGGGGAG. Translated, it gives CASSEGLAGVTGE. The full CDR3 protein is CASSEGLAGVTGELFF.

This clone was seen at least ten times. The CDR3 end falls 3 residues outside the read, so it is completed with the germline J gene. The gene calls are TRBV5-1 and TRBJ2-3; unclear D gene. This CDR3 region has 15 residues. Germline-derived CDR1 and CDR2 are SGHRS and YFSETQ. V gave up 0 bases and J gave up 6 bases, with 14 bases separating them. The CDR3 spells CASSLVGLPTDTQYF. Incomplete CDR3 DNA: TGCGCCAGCAGCTTGGTTGGGCTACCCACGGATACG.

Ten or more counts support this clone. The read finishes 3 residues shy of the CDR3 end, and the germline J gene is used to complete it. The genes are TRBV9 and TRBJ2-2, with 7 bases lining up with TRBD1. This CDR3 region has 15 residues. Germline CDR1 is SGDLS and CDR2 is YYNGEE. Losses at the gene ends were 4 bases for V and 4 bases for J; bases not matched to a gene: 7. The DNA read from the CDR3 is TGTGCCAGCAGCCCACAGACAGGGATCACCGGGGAG. Protein sequence: CASSPQTGITGE. The CDR3 as a whole reads CASSPQTGITGELFF.

Of note for this clone: Read data end 3 residues before the CDR3 end; the end is taken from the germline J gene. This sequence joins TRBV19 and TRBJ2-3; D may be TRBD2 (7 bases). CDR1 is LNHDA, CDR2 SQIVND, per germline (reference sequence). The CDR3 is 18 residues long. CDR3: CASSPRGDTRPRGQPQYF. CDR3 bases read: TGTGCCAGTAGTCCTCGGGGGGACACGAGGCCGCGGGGTCAGCCG.

This clone was seen a few times. CDR3 bases read: TGTGCCAGCATAATTAGCCAAGAGACC. It specifies CASIISQET. The whole CDR3 reads CASIISQETQYF. The J gene is TRBJ2-5, the V gene TRBV11-1; D is unclear. The read gets to within 3 residues of the CDR3 end, and the germline J gene fills in the rest. The CDR3 sequence is 12 residues long. Trimming removed 7 bases from V and 1 base from J, with 7 bases in between. Germline V gene data show CDR1 as SGHAT and CDR2 as FQDESV (reference sequence). The full variable domain, completed using reference TRBV11-1 and TRBJ2-5, is EAEVAQSPRYKITEKSQAVAFWCDPISGHATLYWYRQILGQGPELLVQFQDESVVDDSQLPKDRFSAERLKGVDSTLKIQPAELGDSAMYLCASIISQETQYFGPGTRLLVL.

This clone was picked up a small number of times. It differs at one base from a far larger clone, so likely a read error. The read terminates 3 residues before the CDR3 end, so the remaining end is supplied by the germline J gene. The V gene is TRBV7-2, the J gene TRBJ2-7, with a weak D call TRBD1 (6 bases). With 3 bases removed from V and 2 bases from J, the gap between germline ends came to 14 bases. This CDR3 contains 15 residues. CDR1 is SGHTA and CDR2 is FQGNSA in the germline V gene. The chain's CDR3 is CASSFSTGTTYEQYF. Incomplete CDR3 DNA: TGTGCCAGCAGCTTCTCTACAGGGACGACCTACGAG.

In its sample, this clone was seen a few times. A much larger clonotype is one base distant, so this may be a read error. The read is 3 residues too short to cover the CDR3 end, so that end is filled in from the germline J gene. Other DNA sequences within the sample encode an identical CDR3. This chain joins TRBV7-6 and TRBJ1-3; D unclear. The CDR3 contains 15 residues. Germline CDR1 reads SGHVS; CDR2 reads FNYEAQ. The covered CDR3 bases are TGTGCCAGCAGCCCCCGAGACATCCTCGGAAACACA. This translates into CASSPRDILGNT. The CDR3 in full is CASSPRDILGNTIYF.

This clone was counted between two and nine times. A clone one base away is much larger, so this may be a read error. Read data end 3 residues before the CDR3 end; the end is taken from the germline J gene. The V and J genes are TRBV7-2 and TRBJ2-3, with 7 bases aligning to TRBD1. Germline V lookup: CDR1 SGHTA, CDR2 FQGNSA. The CDR3 has 15 amino acids. The part of the CDR3 DNA that was read is TGTGCCAGCAGCCCGACGGGACAGAGATATCAGCCG. Its protein product is CASSPTGQRYQP. The entire CDR3 is CASSPTGQRYQPQYF.

Many counts were recorded for this clone. Read sequence stops 3 residues before the CDR3 end, and the germline J gene provides the missing end. This chain links TRBV20-1 with TRBJ2-1, with a tentative D call TRBD1 (5 bases). The CDR3 extends over 13 amino acids. Germline lookup yields CDR1 DFQATT and CDR2 SNEGSKA (reference sequence). V lost 3 bases, J lost 0 bases, and 6 bases lay in between. Here the CDR3 reads CSASGHSYNEQFF. Partial CDR3 DNA: TGCAGTGCTAGCGGACACTCCTACAATGAG.

This clone appeared many times. With the read ending 3 residues before the CDR3 end, the germline J gene is used to fill in that end. The genes are TRBV10-1 and TRBJ2-1; the D gene is possibly TRBD1 (6 bases). With 3 bases removed from V and 4 bases from J, the gap between germline ends came to 13 bases. Germline V gene sequence: CDR1 WNHNN, CDR2 SYGVQD (reference sequence). CDR3 size: 15 residues. The CDR3: CASSEGAGAYNEQFF. The part of the CDR3 DNA that was read is TGCGCCAGCAGTGAAGGGGCAGGGGCGTACAATGAG.

This clone occurred a few times. Sequencing ends 3 residues short of the CDR3 end; the germline J gene provides the rest. J is TRBJ2-2 and V is TRBV2, with D hard to call. This CDR3 contains 13 residues. Germline CDR1 SNHLY, CDR2 FYNNEI. The CDR3 bases that were read are TGTGCCAGCAGACCCGATAGCATTGAAAAG. Translated, it gives CASRPDSIEK. The complete CDR3 protein is CASRPDSIEKLFF.

This clone has ten or more counts. The read ends 3 residues before the CDR3 terminus; that terminus is restored from the germline J gene. The chain carries TRBV5-1 and TRBJ1-5; D is possibly TRBD1 (6 bases). The CDR3 loop spans 15 amino acids. V dropped 0 bases and J dropped 6 bases, with 13 bases sitting between them. Looked up from germline, CDR1 is SGHRS and CDR2 is YFSETQ. CDR3 sequence reads: CASSLEGGRSQPQHF. The CDR3 bases that were read are TGCGCCAGCAGCTTGGAAGGGGGTCGGAGTCAGCCC.

This clone came up many times. The observed sequence ends 3 residues before the CDR3 terminus, with the missing tail filled in from the germline J gene. This chain connects TRBV2 to TRBJ2-7; 12 nucleotides line up with TRBD2. V lost 5 bases and J lost 2; bases outside the gene matches: 1. Germline CDR1 and CDR2: SNHLY and FYNNEI. The CDR3 is 14 amino acids. The CDR3 is CASSRTSGTYEQYF. The part of the CDR3 DNA that was read is TGTGCCAGCAGTCGGACTAGCGGGACCTACGAG. The full variable domain, rest sourced from reference TRBV2 and TRBJ2-7, is EPEVTQTPSHQVTQMGQEVILRCVPISNHLYFYWYRQILGQKVEFLVSFYNNEISEKSEIFDDQFSVERPDGSNFTLKIRSTKLEDSAMYFCASSRTSGTYEQYFGPGTRLTVT.

This clone was observed a few times. Coverage ceases 3 residues before the CDR3 finishes, and the germline J gene fills in the end. The rearrangement uses TRBV6-2 or TRBV6-3 and TRBJ1-2; weak D call: TRBD1 (6 bases). The CDR3 is 13 residues long. CDR1 and CDR2 (germline): MNHEY, SVGEGT. The CDR3 sequence is CAVPPGHSYDYTF. The CDR3 bases that were read are TGTGCCGTCCCCCCGGGACACTCCTACGAC.

This clone occurred many times. From the germline J gene comes the end of the CDR3, since the read stops 3 residues before it. The J gene is TRBJ1-1, the V gene TRBV19; 9 bases map to TRBD1. Trimming at V came to 4 bases and at J to 0 bases, leaving 0 bases not matched to a gene. The CDR3 totals 14 residues. Germline CDR1 LNHDA, CDR2 SQIVND (reference sequence). The CDR3 region is CASSRTGVNTEAFF. Incomplete CDR3 DNA: TGTGCCAGTAGTAGGACAGGGGTGAACACTGAA.

This clone occurred a few times. The observed sequence ends 3 residues before the CDR3 terminus, with the missing tail filled in from the germline J gene. The chain uses TRBV7-3 and TRBJ1-2, with D possibly TRBD1 on 5 matching bases. CDR1 SGHTA and CDR2 FQGTGA come from the germline V gene. The CDR3 sequence is 15 residues long. CDR3 DNA, as far as it was read: TGTGCCAGCAGCTTAAACACAGGATACTCCTACGAC. Its protein is CASSLNTGYSYD. In full, the CDR3 is CASSLNTGYSYDYTF.

This clone is termed medium-sized. The observed sequence ends 3 residues before the CDR3 terminus, with the missing tail filled in from the germline J gene. Other DNA sequences from this sample encode an identical CDR3 as well. V and J are TRBV30 and TRBJ1-2, with TRBD1 matching over 8 bases. CDR1 GTSNPN and CDR2 SVGIG come from the germline V gene (reference sequence). The CDR3 totals 11 residues. The DNA read from the CDR3 is TGTGCTTTTGGACAGGGTCTTGGC. The encoded protein is CAFGQGLG. In full, the CDR3 is CAFGQGLGYTF.

The sample holds many counts of this clone. The CDR3 end falls 3 residues outside the read, so it is completed with the germline J gene. The rearrangement uses TRBV2 and TRBJ2-2; D gene unclear. Germline CDR1 is SNHLY and CDR2 is FYNNEI. CDR3 size: 14 residues. CDR3 region: CASSFWAVNEKLFF. CDR3 bases read: TGTGCCAGCAGCTTCTGGGCAGTTAATGAAAAG.

This clone has a count of ten or more. The read comes to an end 3 residues before the CDR3 does, leaving the germline J gene to fill in the end. This chain connects TRBV5-4 to TRBJ1-1; the match to TRBD1 covers 9 bases. V trimming: 4 bases; J trimming: 5 bases; junction bases outside the gene matches: 12. CDR1 SGHNT and CDR2 YYREEE come from the germline V gene (reference sequence). This CDR3 region has 16 residues. The CDR3 bases that were read are TGTGCCAGCAGCGCCGGGACAGGGTATCTCGGGACTGAA. Its protein is CASSAGTGYLGTE. The whole CDR3 is CASSAGTGYLGTEAFF.

In this sample, this clone turned up many times. Partial CDR3 DNA: TGTGCCAGTAGTTCTTATCGGGGGAACACTGAA. It encodes CASSSYRGNTE. The entire CDR3 sequence reads CASSSYRGNTEAFF. The J gene is TRBJ1-1, the V gene TRBV19; D is unclear. Read sequence stops 3 residues before the CDR3 end, and the germline J gene provides the missing end. Trimming left V 5 bases short and J 1 base short, with 11 bases between. The CDR3 is 14 amino acids. CDR1 LNHDA and CDR2 SQIVND come from the germline V gene (reference sequence).

This clone was seen repeatedly, ten times or more. The CDR3 is cut off 3 residues early in the read; its end comes from the germline J gene. The J gene is TRBJ1-2, the V gene TRBV6-1; 11 bases align to TRBD1. This CDR3 spans 15 amino acids. V lost 3 bases and J lost 4; bases outside the gene matches: 4. Germline V gene data show CDR1 as MNHNS and CDR2 as SASEGT. Incomplete CDR3 DNA: TGTGCCAGCAGTGAGACGGGACAGGGGGTCTATGGC. Residues: CASSETGQGVYG. The full CDR3 is CASSETGQGVYGYTF.

This clone was detected ten times or more. The read gets to within 3 residues of the CDR3 end, and the germline J gene fills in the rest. The chain uses TRBV7-9 and TRBJ2-5; 8 nucleotides agree with TRBD1. The CDR3 contains 15 residues. The J segment lost 4 bases and the V segment lost 5 bases, leaving 9 bases of the junction unmatched. Germline-derived CDR1 and CDR2 are SEHNR and FQNEAQ (reference sequence). CDR3 residues: CASSVPGQDGETQYF. Partial CDR3 DNA: TGTGCCAGCAGCGTTCCGGGACAGGATGGAGAGACC.

About this clone: The CDR3 end is not reached by the read, which stops 3 residues before it; the germline J gene fills it in. This sequence joins TRBV19 and TRBJ2-6, with D possibly being TRBD2 (6 bases). V lost 2 bases to trimming and J lost 4 bases, with 9 bases between them. CDR3 length: 15 residues. The germline V gene has CDR1 LNHDA and CDR2 SQIVND (reference sequence). CDR3 DNA (partial): TGTGCCAGTAGTATACAGGCGGGGGGGGCCAACGTC. Its protein product is CASSIQAGGANV. The whole CDR3 protein is CASSIQAGGANVLTF. Together with reference TRBV19 and TRBJ2-6, the CDR3 gives the full variable domain: DGGITQSPKYLFRKEGQNVTLSCEQNLNHDAMYWYRQDPGQGLRLIYYSQIVNDFQKGDIAEGYSVSREKKESFPLTVTSAQKNPTAFYLCASSIQAGGANVLTFGAGSRLTVL.

On this clone: The read stops 3 residues short of the end of the CDR3; the missing end is completed from the germline J gene. This chain links TRBV7-9 with TRBJ1-1; D ambiguous. Germline V gives CDR1 SEHNR, CDR2 FQNEAQ (reference sequence). The CDR3 covers 14 residues. The sequenced part of the CDR3 DNA is TGTGCCAGCAGCTTGGCTAGCGGAACCTACGAG. It encodes CASSLASGTYE. The full CDR3 protein reads CASSLASGTYEAFF. Complete variable domain (other parts from reference TRBV7-9 and TRBJ1-1): DTGVSQNPRHKITKRGQNVTFRCDPISEHNRLYWYRQTLGQGPEFLTYFQNEAQLEKSRLLSDRFSAERPKGSFSTLEIQRTEQGDSAMYLCASSLASGTYEAFFGQGTRLTVV.

This clone was seen a few times. The CDR3 end is not reached by the read, which stops 3 residues before it; the germline J gene fills it in. The rearrangement links TRBV2 to TRBJ2-7, with no clear D. Germline assignment: CDR1 SNHLY and CDR2 FYNNEI. V lost 1 base, J lost 2 bases, and 6 bases lay in between. The CDR3 is 13 residues long. The chain's CDR3 is CASSEEITYEQYF. The CDR3 DNA, read in part, is TGTGCCAGCAGTGAAGAAATAACCTACGAG.

This clone has ten or more counts. The CDR3 DNA, read in part, is TGTGCCAGCAGCTCCATTAATTCACCC. Translated, it gives CASSSINSP. The entire CDR3 sequence reads CASSSINSPLHF. The V call is TRBV7-9, the J call TRBJ1-6; no clear D. The read terminates 3 residues ahead of where the CDR3 ends, so the germline J gene completes it. Germline V lookup: CDR1 SEHNR, CDR2 FQNEAQ (reference sequence). The CDR3 consists of 12 residues. Trimming shortened V by 4 bases and J by 6 bases, and 4 bases separated the two germline ends.